These 23 T cell receptor beta chains were sequenced from one sample in a study of CD8 T cells in ankylosing spondylitis. TCRdb reprocessed the 5' RACE reads via MiXCR and lists one record per CDR3 protein. Here the sample spans approximately 350,000 distinct CDR3 sequences, over 12% being singletons. The sample comprised blood, either unsorted or a sorted T cell fraction (not recorded which). These receptors were collected from a male donor with ankylosing spondylitis or in good health (not recorded which).

This clonotype was counted only a few times. The chain recombines TRBV3-1 with TRBJ2-3; D remains ambiguous. The CDR3 sequence is 13 residues long. Per the germline V gene, CDR1 is LGHDT and CDR2 is YNNKEL (reference sequence). Trimming left V 0 bases short and J 3 bases short, with 4 bases between. The DNA for the CDR3 is TGTGCCAGCAGCCAAGATCTTACAGATACGCAGTATTTT. Amino acid sequence: CASSQDLTDTQYF.

This clonotype was detected a few times. This chain connects TRBV6-2 or TRBV6-3 to TRBJ1-1; 7 nucleotides align to TRBD1. This CDR3 comprises 13 residues. The germline gives CDR1 MNHEY, CDR2 SVGEGT. Losses at the gene ends were 6 bases for V and 3 bases for J; bases not matched to a gene: 4. This CDR3 is CASRNTGDTEAFF. The CDR3 coding sequence is TGTGCCAGCAGAAACACAGGGGACACTGAAGCTTTCTTT.

This clonotype showed up many times. The chain uses TRBV3-1 and TRBJ2-2; D gene ambiguous. V lost 4 bases and J lost 7, with 13 bases in between. Per germline, CDR1 LGHDT and CDR2 YNNKEL (reference sequence). CDR3 length: 14 amino acids. The CDR3 loop reads CASSRGLEIGELFF. CDR3 DNA: TGTGCCAGCAGCCGGGGATTGGAGATCGGGGAGCTGTTTTTT.

The rearrangement uses TRBV12-3 or TRBV12-4 and TRBJ2-7; 12 nucleotides agree with TRBD2. With 5 bases clipped from V and 5 bases from J, the junction kept 7 bases outside the gene matches. There are 15 residues in the CDR3. The CDR3 DNA reads TGTGCCAGCAGTGCTCGACTAGCGGGAGCCCACGAGCAGTACTTC. This codes for CASSARLAGAHEQYF.

This clonotype was detected a few times. This chain links TRBV5-1 with TRBJ2-2, with D possibly TRBD2 on 6 matching bases. The CDR3 extends over 16 amino acids. Trimming removed 4 bases from V and 7 bases from J, with 20 bases in between. Germline V gene sequence: CDR1 SGHRS, CDR2 YFSETQ. CDR3 region: CASSLNSGVGNGELFF. In DNA form, the CDR3 reads TGCGCCAGCAGCCTCAACTCGGGAGTGGGAAACGGGGAGCTGTTTTTT.

This clonotype was counted between two and nine times. The rearrangement uses TRBV12-3 or TRBV12-4 and TRBJ1-6; no definite D call. The CDR3 has 13 residues. Trimming removed 2 bases from V and 9 bases from J, with 8 bases in between. CDR3 sequence: CASSLKGLSPLHF. The DNA for the CDR3 is TGTGCCAGCAGTTTAAAAGGGCTTTCACCCCTCCACTTT.

The chain has TRBV5-1 and TRBJ1-5; no clear D. This CDR3 contains 13 residues. V lost 4 bases and J 4 bases, leaving 9 bases between the germline ends. Looked up from germline, CDR1 is SGHRS and CDR2 is YFSETQ. The CDR3 bases are TGCGCCAGCAGCCCGGAGCCGAATCAGCCCCAGCATTTT. Its protein is CASSPEPNQPQHF.

This clonotype showed up just a few times. The chain recombines TRBV6-2 or TRBV6-3 with TRBJ1-1; no clear D. This CDR3 is 14 amino acids long. Per the germline V gene, CDR1 is MNHEY and CDR2 is SVGEGT. Trimming stripped 8 bases from V and 5 bases from J, with 18 bases between. The CDR3 loop reads CASLGPSGRTEAFF. The CDR3 DNA reads TGTGCCAGCCTTGGTCCGTCGGGGAGGACTGAAGCTTTCTTT.

This clonotype was seen a handful of times. The chain's CDR3 is CASSRTRNTGELFF. DNA of the CDR3: TGTGCCAGCAGTCGGACTAGGAACACCGGGGAGCTGTTTTTT. This sequence joins TRBV16 and TRBJ2-2; 7 positions match TRBD2. J lost 1 base, V lost 6 bases, and 2 bases had no gene match. Germline CDR1 KGHSY, CDR2 FQNENV. This CDR3 is 14 amino acids long. Complete variable domain (other parts from reference TRBV16 and TRBJ2-2): GEEVAQTPKHLVRGEGQKAKLYCAPIKGHSYVFWYQQVLKNEFKFLISFQNENVFDETGMPKERFSAKCLPNSPCSLEIQATKLEDSAVYFCASSRTRNTGELFFGEGSRLTVL.

In its sample, this clonotype was seen a few times. This chain links TRBV4-1 with TRBJ2-7; D remains unclear. The CDR3 runs to 14 residues. Per germline, CDR1 MGHRA and CDR2 YSYEKL. The germline V and J ends were trimmed by 0 bases and 0 bases, with 6 bases remaining between them. The CDR3 loop is CASSQDGHSYEQYF. In nucleotides, the CDR3 is TGCGCCAGCAGCCAAGATGGTCACTCCTACGAGCAGTACTTC.

This clonotype has a handful of counts. The chain couples TRBV5-1 to TRBJ2-1, with 8 bases lining up with TRBD2. V shed 10 bases and J 10 bases; nucleotides not matched to a gene: 7. Germline V gives CDR1 SGHRS, CDR2 YFSETQ. The CDR3 is 11 amino acids. CDR3 nucleotide sequence: TGCGCCTCGGGGGGGGTTCGAGAGCAGTTCTTC. The encoded protein is CASGGVREQFF.

This clonotype was counted at least ten times. The chain joins TRBV5-1 to TRBJ1-1; D remains ambiguous. From germline, CDR1 is SGHRS and CDR2 YFSETQ. V lost 5 bases to trimming and J lost 1 base, with 6 bases between them. The CDR3 is 12 amino acids. The CDR3 here is CASRAGNTEAFF. The CDR3 DNA sequence: TGCGCCAGCAGGGCGGGGAACACTGAAGCTTTCTTT.

This clonotype turned up a few times. This chain joins TRBV30 and TRBJ1-1; 7 positions agree with TRBD1. V was pared by 0 bases and J by 4 bases, with 5 bases of the junction left unmatched. There are 14 residues in the CDR3. Germline V gives CDR1 GTSNPN, CDR2 SVGIG (reference sequence). CDR3 nucleotide sequence: TGTGCCTGGAGTGTAGGGGCAGGGGGCACTGAAGCTTTCTTT. It is translated as CAWSVGAGGTEAFF.

This chain uses TRBV20-1 with TRBJ2-2, with unresolved D. Germline CDR1 and CDR2: DFQATT and SNEGSKA (reference sequence). The CDR3 runs to 12 residues. Trimming took 6 bases from V and 6 from J, leaving 11 bases between them. In nucleotides, the CDR3 is TGCAGTGCCCGTGGTGAGCCCGGGGAGCTGTTTTTT. Amino acid sequence: CSARGEPGELFF.

This clonotype was observed many times. V usage is TRBV27 and J usage is TRBJ2-1; 11 nucleotides align to TRBD1. Germline V gene data show CDR1 as MNHEY and CDR2 as SMNVEV (reference sequence). J lost 7 bases, V lost 6 bases, and 11 bases had no gene match. The CDR3 is 16 residues long. The CDR3 loop reads CASRDGQGALKNEQFF. The DNA of the CDR3 is TGTGCCAGCAGGGACGGACAGGGGGCATTGAAAAATGAGCAGTTCTTC.

This clonotype appeared many times. The V call is TRBV2, the J call TRBJ2-2, with 10 bases fitting TRBD2. The CDR3 extends over 16 amino acids. In germline, CDR1 is SNHLY, CDR2 FYNNEI. V shed 5 bases, J shed 5 bases, and the junction held 8 bases outside the gene matches. This chain's CDR3 is CASSLGKREGTGELFF. CDR3 DNA sequence: TGTGCCAGCAGTTTGGGCAAGCGGGAGGGAACCGGGGAGCTGTTTTTT.

The chain carries TRBV7-8 and TRBJ1-4, with no clear D. The CDR3 runs 13 residues. Germline CDR1 is SGHVS and CDR2 is FQNEAQ. V dropped 5 bases and J dropped 10 bases, with 14 bases sitting between them. The CDR3 region has the DNA TGTGCCAGCAGCCTACAACCGTTCGGAAAACTGTTTTTT. It encodes CASSLQPFGKLFF.

CDR3: CAWSVETAEKLFF. As DNA, the CDR3 is TGTGCCTGGAGTGTGGAGACTGCTGAAAAACTGTTTTTT. The V and J genes are TRBV30 and TRBJ1-4; no clear D. CDR3 length equals 13 residues. Trimming pared 0 bases from V and 7 bases from J, leaving 9 bases between. The V gene's germline CDR1 is GTSNPN and CDR2 SVGIG (reference sequence).

V is TRBV5-1 and J is TRBJ2-3; the D is unclear. This CDR3 region has 16 residues. From germline, CDR1 is SGHRS and CDR2 YFSETQ. V was clipped by 1 base and J by 2 bases, with 14 bases between them. The CDR3 DNA is TGCGCCAGCAGCTTGTTGAAACTAACCGACACAGATACGCAGTATTTT. Translating it yields CASSLLKLTDTDTQYF.

This clonotype was found many times. The J gene is TRBJ2-7, the V gene TRBV18; D is uncertain. Trimming removed 3 bases from V and 4 bases from J, with 7 bases in between. This CDR3 contains 12 residues. Germline lookup yields CDR1 KGHSH and CDR2 LQKENI. CDR3 amino acids: CASSPDQYEQYF. The CDR3 DNA is TGTGCCAGCTCACCCGATCAATACGAGCAGTACTTC. Based on the CDR3 plus reference TRBV18 and TRBJ2-7, the full variable domain is NAGVMQNPRHLVRRRGQEARLRCSPMKGHSHVYWYRQLPEEGLKFMVYLQKENIIDESGMPKERFSAEFPKEGPSILRIQQVVRGDSAAYFCASSPDQYEQYFGPGTRLTVT.

This clonotype was observed many times. V is TRBV20-1 and J is TRBJ2-1; no firm D call. CDR1 and CDR2 (germline): DFQATT, SNEGSKA (reference sequence). The CDR3 spans 14 residues. The CDR3 reads CSAVLLPFYNEQFF. CDR3 nucleotide sequence: TGCAGCGCCGTTCTTCTACCCTTCTACAATGAGCAGTTCTTC.

This clonotype was counted at least ten times. V gene TRBV25-1 combines with J gene TRBJ1-4; tentatively, D is TRBD1 (6 bases). The CDR3 spans 14 residues. Germline CDR1 is MGHDK and CDR2 is SYGVNS. V dropped 5 bases and J dropped 6 bases, with 13 bases sitting between them. The CDR3 region is CASSPGTWDEKLFF. In DNA form, the CDR3 reads TGTGCCAGCAGTCCGGGGACATGGGATGAAAAACTGTTTTTT.

V gene TRBV12-3 or TRBV12-4 combines with J gene TRBJ2-7; maybe TRBD1 (7 bases). The CDR3 spans 14 residues. Trimming removed 1 base at V and 6 bases at J, with 13 bases between. This CDR3 reads CASSLGGTAGEQYF. The CDR3 DNA sequence: TGTGCCAGCAGTTTAGGGGGGACAGCGGGCGAGCAGTACTTC.